These 18 T cell receptor beta chains were sequenced from one sample in a study of cytomegalovirus exposure and HLA in healthy donors. Assay used: immunoSEQ multiplex PCR; TCRdb lists only in-frame clones, some missing. Among 250,000 or so clones listed, about 90% were seen once. What was sequenced was PBMCs. The receptor set was obtained from a man between 18 and 29 years old in good health and CMV-seropositive.

The chain joins TRBV6-5 to TRBJ1-3; D uncertain. CDR3 size: 13 residues. In germline, CDR1 is MNHEY, CDR2 SVGAGI. V lost 5 bases, J lost 4 bases, and 9 bases lay in between. The CDR3 bases are TGTGCCAGCAGTGGGTGGGTGGGAAACACCATATATTTT. Protein product: CASSGWVGNTIYF.

The CDR3 loop is CASSYGLGAYNEQFF. In nucleotides, the CDR3 is TGTGCCAGCAGTTACGGGCTAGGCGCCTACAATGAGCAGTTCTTC. The V gene is TRBV6-5, the J gene TRBJ2-1; D call uncertain. CDR3 length equals 15 residues. The V gene lost 2 bases and the J gene lost 2 bases, with 10 bases spanning the gap. Germline V gene lookup returns CDR1 MNHEY and CDR2 SVGAGI.

The chain employs TRBV9 and TRBJ2-7; 7 nucleotides agree with TRBD2. The V and J ends lost 1 base and 5 bases, in that order; junction bases with no gene match: 9. Germline loops: CDR1 SGDLS, CDR2 YYNGEE. The CDR3 sequence is 15 residues long. CDR3: CASSVNGGVFDEQYF. The CDR3 bases are TGTGCCAGCAGCGTAAATGGGGGGGTGTTTGACGAGCAGTACTTC.

The chain links TRBV6-6 to TRBJ2-7; D is uncertain. The germline gives CDR1 MNHNY, CDR2 SVGAGI (reference sequence). Trimming cost V 1 base and J 2 bases, with 3 bases left between them. The CDR3 has 12 residues. The CDR3 coding sequence is TGTGCCAGCAGTTACTATCCCTACGAGCAGTACTTC. This encodes CASSYYPYEQYF.

The chain has TRBV18 and TRBJ1-1, with D maybe TRBD1 (6 bases). CDR3 length: 15 residues. Germline V gives CDR1 KGHSH, CDR2 LQKENI. Trimming left V 2 bases short and J 1 base short, with 11 bases between. Here the CDR3 DNA reads TGTGCCAGCTCACCATTAACAGGGAGGAACACTGAAGCTTTCTTT. This sequence encodes CASSPLTGRNTEAFF.

The chain uses TRBV30 and TRBJ2-7; 8 bases line up with TRBD1. Unmatched junction bases numbered 11, after V lost 2 bases and J lost 5 bases. The germline V gene has CDR1 GTSNPN and CDR2 SVGIG (reference sequence). This CDR3 spans 15 amino acids. The CDR3 sequence is CAWSFWTGPRDEQYF. The DNA of the CDR3 is TGTGCCTGGAGTTTCTGGACAGGGCCCCGGGACGAGCAGTACTTC.

V is TRBV27 and J is TRBJ2-4; D remains unclear. The CDR3 runs to 16 residues. Germline assignment: CDR1 MNHEY and CDR2 SMNVEV (reference sequence). Between the trimmed V and J ends, which lost 4 bases and 0 bases, there was a span of 13 bases. For the CDR3, the DNA is TGTGCCAGCAGTTCCCTAGGCGTTCTAGCCAAAAACATTCAGTACTTC. Protein product: CASSSLGVLAKNIQYF.

This clone appeared a few times. The chain has TRBV30 and TRBJ1-2; D ambiguous. The V gene lost 2 bases and the J gene lost 3 bases, with 10 bases spanning the gap. There are 13 residues in the CDR3. In germline, CDR1 is GTSNPN, CDR2 SVGIG (reference sequence). For the CDR3, the DNA is TGTGCCTGGAGTTCCCTGACCCACTATGGCTACACCTTC. Encoded protein: CAWSSLTHYGYTF.

This chain uses TRBV27 with TRBJ2-2; TRBD1 aligns across 8 bases. This CDR3 is built from 15 residues. V was pared by 8 bases and J by 3 bases, with 8 bases of the junction left unmatched. Germline lookup yields CDR1 MNHEY and CDR2 SMNVEV (reference sequence). CDR3 nucleotides: TGTGCCAGCCGACCCCGGGACAGGTACACCGGGGAGCTGTTTTTT. This translates into CASRPRDRYTGELFF.

V usage is TRBV25-1 and J usage is TRBJ2-1, with 11 positions matching TRBD2. The CDR3 length is 15 residues. Unmatched junction bases numbered 8, after V lost 5 bases and J lost 8 bases. Germline CDR1 reads MGHDK; CDR2 reads SYGVNS. CDR3 loop: CASSRSSGRLDEQFF. CDR3 nucleotide sequence: TGTGCCAGCAGTCGTTCTAGCGGGAGGTTGGATGAGCAGTTCTTC. Drawing the rest from reference TRBV25-1 and TRBJ2-1, the complete variable domain is EADIYQTPRYLVIGTGKKITLECSQTMGHDKMYWYQQDPGMELHLIHYSYGVNSTEKGDLSSESTVSRIRTEHFPLTLESARPSHTSQYLCASSRSSGRLDEQFFGPGTRLTVL.

The V and J genes are TRBV4-1 and TRBJ1-5; 7 bases match TRBD1. This CDR3 has 17 amino acids. The germline gives CDR1 MGHRA, CDR2 YSYEKL. The junction had 9 bases not matched to a gene; V was cut back by 2 bases and J by 2 bases. The CDR3 loop is CASSQPRQGRGNQPQHF. The CDR3, as DNA: TGCGCCAGCAGCCAACCGAGACAGGGCCGAGGCAATCAGCCCCAGCATTTT.

The V gene is TRBV6-6, the J gene TRBJ2-5; 7 nucleotides line up with TRBD2. The ends lost 6 bases at V and 4 bases at J; junction bases unmatched: 5. Germline CDR1 reads MNHNY; CDR2 reads SVGAGI (reference sequence). The CDR3 consists of 13 residues. The CDR3 loop is CASRTGGLETQYF. The DNA for the CDR3 is TGTGCCAGCAGGACCGGGGGGTTAGAGACCCAGTACTTC.

CDR3 protein: CTSSQDHLAGVGTGELFF. CDR3 nucleotides: TGCACCAGCAGCCAAGATCACTTAGCGGGAGTGGGCACCGGGGAGCTGTTTTTT. This chain joins TRBV1 and TRBJ2-2; TRBD2 reflects the table's D call only, with no check against the DNA. TRBV1 is flagged as a pseudogene. The CDR3 consists of 18 residues.

This clone was observed a single time. V usage is TRBV18 and J usage is TRBJ1-4; D remains unclear. Germline-derived CDR1 and CDR2 are KGHSH and LQKENI. This CDR3 is 15 amino acids long. Trimming took 4 bases from V and 0 from J, leaving 9 bases between them. The CDR3 loop is CASSLRRTTNEKLFF. Here the CDR3 DNA reads TGTGCCAGCTCACTACGACGAACAACTAATGAAAAACTGTTTTTT. The full variable domain, its missing parts supplied by reference TRBV18 and TRBJ1-4, is NAGVMQNPRHLVRRRGQEARLRCSPMKGHSHVYWYRQLPEEGLKFMVYLQKENIIDESGMPKERFSAEFPKEGPSILRIQQVVRGDSAAYFCASSLRRTTNEKLFFGSGTQLSVL.

The V call is TRBV5-4, the J call TRBJ1-1; D not resolved. The V and J ends lost 4 bases and 0 bases respectively, with 7 bases between them. This CDR3 comprises 13 residues. The germline gives CDR1 SGHNT, CDR2 YYREEE (reference sequence). The CDR3 nucleotides read TGTGCCAGCAGCATAGTTATGAACACTGAAGCTTTCTTT. This translates into CASSIVMNTEAFF.

In this sample, this clone turned up once. The J gene is TRBJ2-5, the V gene TRBV10-3; the match to TRBD2 covers 9 bases. From germline, CDR1 is ENHRY and CDR2 SYGVKD. There are 16 residues in the CDR3. V lost 6 bases and J lost 3; bases outside the gene matches: 11. For the CDR3, the DNA is TGTGCCATCAGCGCTCTAGCGGGGCGTGGGGAAGAGACCCAGTACTTC. Its translation: CAISALAGRGEETQYF.

This sequence joins TRBV2 and TRBJ2-3, with D unresolved. CDR3 length: 11 residues. V was trimmed by 4 bases and J by 9 bases, leaving 8 bases between them. Germline loops: CDR1 SNHLY, CDR2 FYNNEI. The CDR3: CASSVKTTQYF. CDR3 DNA: TGTGCCAGCAGTGTAAAGACCACGCAGTATTTT.

This clone appeared a single time. The J gene is TRBJ2-1, the V gene TRBV27; 9 bases agree with TRBD1. The V gene end was trimmed by 6 bases and the J gene end by 4 bases; junction bases not matched to a gene: 7. CDR1 is MNHEY and CDR2 is SMNVEV in the germline V gene (reference sequence). This CDR3 is 15 amino acids long. The CDR3 nucleotides are TGTGCCAGCAGCGAACAGGGGGCGGAATACAATGAGCAGTTCTTC. It is translated as CASSEQGAEYNEQFF.